This T cell receptor beta chain was recovered during a study of shared clonotypes between healthy human individuals. Study-wide results and caveats: Generally, naive subsets (rather than memory subsets) showed larger estimated richness. A handful of donors showed sharing of approximately 5% of naive CD4 clonotypes.

Trimming left V 5 bases short and J 4 bases short, with 11 bases between. The CDR3 covers 14 residues. In germline, CDR1 is LNHDA, CDR2 SQIVND (reference sequence). Remarks on this clone: Its antigen is unknown.

Produced via immunoSEQ multiplex PCR; TCRdb's table is partial and in-frame only. The sample holds 2 million to 2.5 million clones, approximately 94% seen once. Naive CD45RA+ and memory CD45RA-negative subsets were split from CD4+ cells. V usage is TRBV19 and J usage is TRBJ2-2; possible D gene TRBD2, 5 bases. This TCR came from a man in his late teens or twenties in good health. The sequenced sample consisted of naive CD4+ T cells sorted from blood. The subset is: CD45RA+ positively selected. The CDR3 region is CASSLARVTGELFF. CDR3 in DNA: TGTGCCAGTAGTCTCGCGCGGGTCACCGGGGAGCTGTTTTTT. Complete variable domain (other parts from reference TRBV19 and TRBJ2-2): DGGITQSPKYLFRKEGQNVTLSCEQNLNHDAMYWYRQDPGQGLRLIYYSQIVNDFQKGDIAEGYSVSREKKESFPLTVTSAQKNPTAFYLCASSLARVTGELFFGEGSRLTVL.